A single sample gave rise to the 4 T cell receptor beta chains below, sequenced in a study of CD8 T cells in ankylosing spondylitis. TCRdb independently ran MiXCR on the 5' RACE reads; one entry per CDR3 protein. The profile shows about 140,000 distinct CDR3 sequences, 7% to 8% of them singletons. Material: blood, either unsorted or a sorted T cell fraction (not recorded which). Receptors originate from a female donor with ankylosing spondylitis or in good health (not recorded which).

This clonotype was detected only a few times. The V and J genes are TRBV7-2 and TRBJ2-5, with a possible D match to TRBD2 (7 bases). Germline CDR1 SGHTA, CDR2 FQGNSA. The CDR3 covers 15 residues. V was shortened by 1 base and J by 5 bases, with 14 bases between the two germline ends. In DNA form, the CDR3 reads TGTGCCAGCAGCTTAGGACGGGGGGCCGGGGAGACCCAGTACTTC. This codes for CASSLGRGAGETQYF. The full variable domain, completed using reference TRBV7-2 and TRBJ2-5, is GAGVSQSPSNKVTEKGKDVELRCDPISGHTALYWYRQSLGQGLEFLIYFQGNSAPDKSGLPSDRFSAERTGGSVSTLTIQRTQQEDSAVYLCASSLGRGAGETQYFGPGTRLLVL.

In the case of this clonotype: Given a much more abundant clone one base away, this may be a read error. The V and J genes are TRBV3-1 and TRBJ2-1, with 8 bases fitting TRBD2. In germline, CDR1 is LGHDT, CDR2 YNNKEL (reference sequence). The CDR3 extends over 15 amino acids. As DNA, the CDR3 is TGTGCCGGCAGTCAAATAGCGGGGAGGAGGAATGAGCAGTTCTTC. Translation: CAGSQIAGRRNEQFF.

V and J are TRBV30 and TRBJ2-5; no reliable D call. CDR1 and CDR2 from the germline V gene are GTSNPN and SVGIG (reference sequence). V was clipped by 0 bases and J by 5 bases, with 10 bases between them. The CDR3 runs 13 residues. The CDR3 DNA is TGTGCCTGGAGTGTACGGTTTGGGGAGACCCAGTACTTC. This encodes CAWSVRFGETQYF.

This rearrangement joins TRBV18 to TRBJ2-1, with TRBD2 matching over 8 bases. Germline-derived CDR1 and CDR2 are KGHSH and LQKENI. This CDR3 spans 17 amino acids. V shed 0 bases, J shed 2 bases, and the junction held 6 bases outside the gene matches. The CDR3 DNA follows: TGTGCCAGCTCACCACCTTTAGCGGGGTCCCCCTACAATGAGCAGTTCTTC. The encoded protein is CASSPPLAGSPYNEQFF. Complete variable domain (other parts from reference TRBV18 and TRBJ2-1): NAGVMQNPRHLVRRRGQEARLRCSPMKGHSHVYWYRQLPEEGLKFMVYLQKENIIDESGMPKERFSAEFPKEGPSILRIQQVVRGDSAAYFCASSPPLAGSPYNEQFFGPGTRLTVL.